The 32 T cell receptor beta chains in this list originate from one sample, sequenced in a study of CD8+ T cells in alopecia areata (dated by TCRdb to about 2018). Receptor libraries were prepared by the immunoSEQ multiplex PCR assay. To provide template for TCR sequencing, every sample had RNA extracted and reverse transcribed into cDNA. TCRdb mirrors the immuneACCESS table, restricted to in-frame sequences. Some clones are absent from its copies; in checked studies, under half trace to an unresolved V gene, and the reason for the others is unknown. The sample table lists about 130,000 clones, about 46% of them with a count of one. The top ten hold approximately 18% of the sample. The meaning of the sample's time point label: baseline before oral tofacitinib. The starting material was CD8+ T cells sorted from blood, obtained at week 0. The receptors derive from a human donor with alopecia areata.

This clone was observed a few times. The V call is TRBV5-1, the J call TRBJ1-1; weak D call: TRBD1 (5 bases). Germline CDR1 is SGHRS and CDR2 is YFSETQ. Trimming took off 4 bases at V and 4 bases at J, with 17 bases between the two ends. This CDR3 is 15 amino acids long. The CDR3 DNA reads TGCGCCAGCAGCGGGATAGGAGGGGAATTCACTGAAGCTTTCTTT. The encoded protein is CASSGIGGEFTEAFF.

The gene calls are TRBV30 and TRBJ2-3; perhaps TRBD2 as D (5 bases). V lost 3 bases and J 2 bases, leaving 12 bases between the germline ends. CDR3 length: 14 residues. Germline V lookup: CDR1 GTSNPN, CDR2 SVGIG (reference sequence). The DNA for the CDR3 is TGTGCCTGGAGGCCCGGGATTACCACAGATACGCAGTATTTT. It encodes CAWRPGITTDTQYF.

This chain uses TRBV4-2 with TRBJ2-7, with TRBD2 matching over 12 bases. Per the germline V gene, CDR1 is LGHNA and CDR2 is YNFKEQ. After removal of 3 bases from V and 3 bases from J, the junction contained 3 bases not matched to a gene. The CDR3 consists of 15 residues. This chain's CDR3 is CASSQTSGGLYEQYF. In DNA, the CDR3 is TGTGCCAGCAGCCAGACTAGCGGGGGCCTCTACGAGCAGTACTTC.

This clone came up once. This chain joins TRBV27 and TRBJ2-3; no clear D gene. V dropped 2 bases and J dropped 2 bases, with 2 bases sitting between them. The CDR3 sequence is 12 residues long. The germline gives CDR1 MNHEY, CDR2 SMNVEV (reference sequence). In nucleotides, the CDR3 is TGTGCCAGCAGTTTAGACACAGATACGCAGTATTTT. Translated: CASSLDTDTQYF.

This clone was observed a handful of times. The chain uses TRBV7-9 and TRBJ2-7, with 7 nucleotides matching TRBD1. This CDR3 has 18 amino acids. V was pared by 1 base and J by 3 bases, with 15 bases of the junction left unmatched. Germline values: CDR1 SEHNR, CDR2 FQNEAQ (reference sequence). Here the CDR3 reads CASSLVRQGAPGFYEQYF. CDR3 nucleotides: TGTGCCAGCAGCTTAGTCCGACAGGGCGCCCCAGGGTTCTACGAGCAGTACTTC.

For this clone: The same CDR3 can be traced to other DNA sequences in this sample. The CDR3 sequence: CAWSVGGDTEAFF. Here the CDR3 DNA reads TGTGCCTGGAGTGTTGGGGGTGATACTGAAGCTTTCTTT. V and J are TRBV30 and TRBJ1-1; D is possibly TRBD1 (5 bases). V lost 0 bases, J lost 5 bases, and 10 bases lay in between. This CDR3 contains 13 residues. Looked up from germline, CDR1 is GTSNPN and CDR2 is SVGIG (reference sequence).

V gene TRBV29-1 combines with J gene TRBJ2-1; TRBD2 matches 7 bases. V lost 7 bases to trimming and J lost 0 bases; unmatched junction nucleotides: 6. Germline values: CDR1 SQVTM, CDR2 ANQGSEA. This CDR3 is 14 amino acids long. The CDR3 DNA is TGCAGCGCAGCGGGACCTAGCTCCTACAATGAGCAGTTCTTC. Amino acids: CSAAGPSSYNEQFF.

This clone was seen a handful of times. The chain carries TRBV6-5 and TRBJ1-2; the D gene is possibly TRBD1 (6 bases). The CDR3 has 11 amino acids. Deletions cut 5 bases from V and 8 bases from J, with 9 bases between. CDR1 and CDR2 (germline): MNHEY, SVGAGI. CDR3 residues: CASSPGDGYTF. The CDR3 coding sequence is TGTGCCAGCAGTCCAGGGGACGGCTACACCTTC.

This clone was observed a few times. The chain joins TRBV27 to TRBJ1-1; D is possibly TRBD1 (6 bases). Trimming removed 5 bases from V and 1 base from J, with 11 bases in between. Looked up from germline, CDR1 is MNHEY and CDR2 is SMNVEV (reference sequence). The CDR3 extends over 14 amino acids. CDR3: CASSARQANTEAFF. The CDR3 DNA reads TGTGCCAGCAGTGCTAGACAGGCGAACACTGAAGCTTTCTTT.

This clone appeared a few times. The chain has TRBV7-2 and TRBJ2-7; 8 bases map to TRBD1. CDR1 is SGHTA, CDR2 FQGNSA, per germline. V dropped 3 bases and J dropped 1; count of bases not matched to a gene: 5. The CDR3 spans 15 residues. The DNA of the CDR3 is TGTGCCAGCAGCTTGCGGGACAGGAGTTCCTACGAGCAGTACTTC. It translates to CASSLRDRSSYEQYF.

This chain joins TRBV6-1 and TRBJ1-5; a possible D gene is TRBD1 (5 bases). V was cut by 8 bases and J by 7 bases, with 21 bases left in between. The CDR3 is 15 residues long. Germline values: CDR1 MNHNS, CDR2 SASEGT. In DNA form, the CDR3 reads TGTGCCAGCGGATTACGGGACGGCTCTGAGCAGCCCCAGCATTTT. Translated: CASGLRDGSEQPQHF.

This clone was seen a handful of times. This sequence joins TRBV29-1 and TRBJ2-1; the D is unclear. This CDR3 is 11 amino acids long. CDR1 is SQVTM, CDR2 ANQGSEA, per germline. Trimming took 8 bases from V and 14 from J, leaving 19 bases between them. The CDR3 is CSMGFGPQEFF. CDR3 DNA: TGCAGCATGGGATTCGGTCCCCAGGAGTTCTTC.

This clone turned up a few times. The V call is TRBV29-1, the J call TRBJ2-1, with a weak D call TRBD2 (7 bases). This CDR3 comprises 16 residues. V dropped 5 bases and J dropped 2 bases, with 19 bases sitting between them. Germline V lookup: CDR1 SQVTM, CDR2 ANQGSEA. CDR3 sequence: CSVTPGTGGPYNEQFF. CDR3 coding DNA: TGCAGCGTTACCCCTGGGACGGGGGGCCCCTACAATGAGCAGTTCTTC.

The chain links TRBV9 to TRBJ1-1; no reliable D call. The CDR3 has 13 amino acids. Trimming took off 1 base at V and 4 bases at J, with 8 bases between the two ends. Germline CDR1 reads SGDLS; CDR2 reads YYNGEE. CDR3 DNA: TGTGCCAGCAGCGTAATCTTGGGCACTGAAGCTTTCTTT. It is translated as CASSVILGTEAFF.

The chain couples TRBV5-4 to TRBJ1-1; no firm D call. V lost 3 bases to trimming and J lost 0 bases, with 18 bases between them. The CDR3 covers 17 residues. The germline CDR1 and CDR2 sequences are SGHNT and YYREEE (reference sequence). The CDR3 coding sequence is TGTGCCAGCAGCTCGTATCTACTGTCCCCCATGAACACTGAAGCTTTCTTT. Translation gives CASSSYLLSPMNTEAFF.

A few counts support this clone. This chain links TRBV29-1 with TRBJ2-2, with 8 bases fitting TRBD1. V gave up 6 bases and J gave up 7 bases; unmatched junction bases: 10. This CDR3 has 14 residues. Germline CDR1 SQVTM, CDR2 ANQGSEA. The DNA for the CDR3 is TGCAGCGTCCGCCGGACAGGGTCTGACGGGGAGCTGTTTTTT. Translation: CSVRRTGSDGELFF.

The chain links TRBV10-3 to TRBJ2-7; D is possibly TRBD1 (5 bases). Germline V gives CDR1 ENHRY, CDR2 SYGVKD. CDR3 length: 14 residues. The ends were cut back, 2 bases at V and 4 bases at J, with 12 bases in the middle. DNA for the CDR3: TGTGCCATCAGTGAGACGTCCCAGGGATACGAGCAGTACTTC. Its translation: CAISETSQGYEQYF.

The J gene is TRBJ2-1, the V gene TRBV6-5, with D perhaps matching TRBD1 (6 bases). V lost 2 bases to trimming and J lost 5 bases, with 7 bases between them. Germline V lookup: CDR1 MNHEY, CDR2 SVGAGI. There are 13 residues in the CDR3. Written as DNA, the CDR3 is TGTGCCAGCAGTTACAACAGGGACAATGAGCAGTTCTTC. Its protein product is CASSYNRDNEQFF.

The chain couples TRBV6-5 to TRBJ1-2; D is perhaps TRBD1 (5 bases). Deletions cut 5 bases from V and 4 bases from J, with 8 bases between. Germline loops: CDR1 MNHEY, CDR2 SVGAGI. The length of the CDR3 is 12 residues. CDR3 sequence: CASSPGGYGYTF. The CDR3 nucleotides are TGTGCCAGCAGTCCCGGGGGCTATGGCTACACCTTC.

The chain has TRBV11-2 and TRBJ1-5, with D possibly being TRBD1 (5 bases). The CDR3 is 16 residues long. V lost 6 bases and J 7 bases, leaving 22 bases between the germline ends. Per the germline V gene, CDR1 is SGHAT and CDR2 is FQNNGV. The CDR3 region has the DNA TGTGCCAGCAGGGTCCTAAAAACAGGACATAGCCAGCCCCAGCATTTT. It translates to CASRVLKTGHSQPQHF.

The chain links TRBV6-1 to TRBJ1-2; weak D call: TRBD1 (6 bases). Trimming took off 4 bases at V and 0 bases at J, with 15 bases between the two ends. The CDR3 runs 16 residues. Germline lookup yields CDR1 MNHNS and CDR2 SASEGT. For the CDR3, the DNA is TGTGCCAGCAGTGGGGGGCTTGGCAAACCTAACTATGGCTACACCTTC. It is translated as CASSGGLGKPNYGYTF.

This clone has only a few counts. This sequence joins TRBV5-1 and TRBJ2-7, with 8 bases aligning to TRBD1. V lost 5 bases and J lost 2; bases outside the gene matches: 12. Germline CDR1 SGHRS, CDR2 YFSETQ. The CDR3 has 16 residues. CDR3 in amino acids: CASRRAGTGNAYEQYF. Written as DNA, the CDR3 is TGCGCCAGCAGACGAGCCGGGACAGGTAATGCCTACGAGCAGTACTTC.

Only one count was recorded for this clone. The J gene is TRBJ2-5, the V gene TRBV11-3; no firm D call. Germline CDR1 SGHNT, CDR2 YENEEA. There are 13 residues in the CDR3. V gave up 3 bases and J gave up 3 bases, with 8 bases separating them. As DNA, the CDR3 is TGTGCCAGCAGCTTCGACGCTGAAGAGACCCAGTACTTC. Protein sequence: CASSFDAEETQYF. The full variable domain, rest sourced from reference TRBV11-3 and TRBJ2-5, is EAGVVQSPRYKIIEKKQPVAFWCNPISGHNTLYWYLQNLGQGPELLIRYENEEAVDDSQLPKDRFSAERLKGVDSTLKIQPAELGDSAVYLCASSFDAEETQYFGPGTRLLVL.

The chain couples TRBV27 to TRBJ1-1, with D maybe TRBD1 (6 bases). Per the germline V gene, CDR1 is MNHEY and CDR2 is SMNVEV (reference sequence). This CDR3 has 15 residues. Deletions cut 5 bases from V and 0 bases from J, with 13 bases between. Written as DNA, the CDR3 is TGTGCCAGCAGTAAAAGCGGACAGATGAACACTGAAGCTTTCTTT. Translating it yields CASSKSGQMNTEAFF.

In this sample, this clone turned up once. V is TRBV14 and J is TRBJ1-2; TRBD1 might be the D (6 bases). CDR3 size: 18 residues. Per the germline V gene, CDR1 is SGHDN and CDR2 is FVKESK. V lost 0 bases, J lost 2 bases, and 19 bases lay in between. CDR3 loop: CASSQDLPGDLANYGYTF. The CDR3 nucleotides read TGTGCCAGCAGCCAAGATCTGCCAGGGGATCTGGCGAACTATGGCTACACCTTC.

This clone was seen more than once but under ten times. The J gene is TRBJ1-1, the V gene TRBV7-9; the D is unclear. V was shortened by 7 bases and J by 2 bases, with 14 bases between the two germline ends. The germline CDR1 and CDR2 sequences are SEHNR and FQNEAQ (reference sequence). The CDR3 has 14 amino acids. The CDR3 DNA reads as TGTGCCAGCACCACAGCGGGGTCAAACACTGAAGCTTTCTTT. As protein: CASTTAGSNTEAFF. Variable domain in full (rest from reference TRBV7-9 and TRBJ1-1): DTGVSQNPRHKITKRGQNVTFRCDPISEHNRLYWYRQTLGQGPEFLTYFQNEAQLEKSRLLSDRFSAERPKGSFSTLEIQRTEQGDSAMYLCASTTAGSNTEAFFGQGTRLTVV.

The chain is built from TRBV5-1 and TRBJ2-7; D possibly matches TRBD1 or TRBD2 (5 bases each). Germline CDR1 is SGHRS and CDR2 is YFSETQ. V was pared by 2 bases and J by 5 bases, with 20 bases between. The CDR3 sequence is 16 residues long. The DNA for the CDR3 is TGCGCCAGCAGCTTTCGCGTTCTTGGGGGTTTCAACGAGCAGTACTTC. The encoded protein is CASSFRVLGGFNEQYF.

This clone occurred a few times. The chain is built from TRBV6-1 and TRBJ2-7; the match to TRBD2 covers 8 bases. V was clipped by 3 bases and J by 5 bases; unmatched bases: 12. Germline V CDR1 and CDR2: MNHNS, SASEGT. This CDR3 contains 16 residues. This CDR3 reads CASSDDLAGWHHEQYF. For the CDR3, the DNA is TGTGCCAGCAGTGACGATTTAGCGGGGTGGCACCACGAGCAGTACTTC.

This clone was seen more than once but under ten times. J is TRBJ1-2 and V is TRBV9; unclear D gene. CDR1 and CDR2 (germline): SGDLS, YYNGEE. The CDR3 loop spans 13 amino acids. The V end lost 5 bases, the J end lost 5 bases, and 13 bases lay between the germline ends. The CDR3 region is CASSAGHGYGYTF. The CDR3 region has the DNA TGTGCCAGCAGTGCCGGCCACGGGTATGGCTACACCTTC. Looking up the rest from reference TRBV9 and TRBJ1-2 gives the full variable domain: DSGVTQTPKHLITATGQRVTLRCSPRSGDLSVYWYQQSLDQGLQFLIQYYNGEERAKGNILERFSAQQFPDLHSELNLSSLELGDSALYFCASSAGHGYGYTFGSGTRLTVV.

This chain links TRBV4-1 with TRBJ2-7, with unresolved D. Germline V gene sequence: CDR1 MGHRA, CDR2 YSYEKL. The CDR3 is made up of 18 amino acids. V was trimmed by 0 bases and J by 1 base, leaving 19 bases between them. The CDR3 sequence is CASSQEEIFGLGSYEQYF. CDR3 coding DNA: TGCGCCAGCAGCCAAGAAGAGATATTCGGGTTGGGTTCCTACGAGCAGTACTTC.

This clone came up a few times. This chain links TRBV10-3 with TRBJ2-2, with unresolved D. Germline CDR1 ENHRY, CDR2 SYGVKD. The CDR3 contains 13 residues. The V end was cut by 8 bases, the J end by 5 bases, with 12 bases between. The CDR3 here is CAIPGESTGELFF. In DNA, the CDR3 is TGTGCCATCCCAGGAGAGTCGACCGGGGAGCTGTTTTTT.

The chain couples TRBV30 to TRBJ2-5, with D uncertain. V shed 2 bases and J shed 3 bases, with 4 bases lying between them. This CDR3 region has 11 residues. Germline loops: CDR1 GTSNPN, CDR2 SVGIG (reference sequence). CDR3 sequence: CAWSREETQYF. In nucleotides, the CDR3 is TGTGCCTGGAGTAGAGAAGAGACCCAGTACTTC.